One sample yielded the 2 T cell receptor beta chains listed below, sequenced in a study of blood T cell repertoires in COVID-19. TCRdb's table, derived via immunoSEQ multiplex PCR, lists solely in-frame clones and lacks some. The repertoire holds 200,000 to 300,000 clones, with approximately 88% as singletons. The sequenced sample consisted of PBMCs or T cells enriched from blood (not recorded which). These TCRs come from a woman aged 35 to 49 with acute COVID-19.

The chain links TRBV27 to TRBJ2-7; 8 bases line up with TRBD2. Germline CDR1 and CDR2: MNHEY and SMNVEV (reference sequence). CDR3 size: 18 residues. The junction had 16 bases not matched to a gene; V was cut back by 1 base and J by 5 bases. DNA for the CDR3: TGTGCCAGCAGTTTATTTCGGGAGGGCCGTTTGGGTCGGGACGAGCAGTACTTC. Protein: CASSLFREGRLGRDEQYF.

The chain is built from TRBV11-2 and TRBJ2-1; 10 bases are shared with TRBD2. This CDR3 spans 16 amino acids. Trimming at V came to 8 bases and at J to 8 bases, leaving 15 bases not matched to a gene. CDR1 SGHAT and CDR2 FQNNGV come from the germline V gene. CDR3 DNA: TGTGCCAGCCGCCGAAATAGCGGGAGGTTCTCTCATGAGCAGTTCTTC. Its protein is CASRRNSGRFSHEQFF.